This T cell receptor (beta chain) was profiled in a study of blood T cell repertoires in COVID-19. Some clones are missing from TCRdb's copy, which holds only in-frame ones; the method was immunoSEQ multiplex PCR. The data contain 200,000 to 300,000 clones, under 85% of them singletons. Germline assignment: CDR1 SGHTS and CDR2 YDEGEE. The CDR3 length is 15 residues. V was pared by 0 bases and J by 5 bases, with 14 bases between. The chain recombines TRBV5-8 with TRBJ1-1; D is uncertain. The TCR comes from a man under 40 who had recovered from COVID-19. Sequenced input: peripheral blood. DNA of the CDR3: TGTGCCAGCAGCTTGGCTAGTTGGCGTGGGACTGAAGCTTTCTTT. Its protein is CASSLASWRGTEAFF.